This record concerns one T cell receptor (beta chain) sequence. Each CDR3 protein is one row after TCRdb ran MiXCR on the 5' RACE reads. Here the sample spans 450,000 or so distinct CDR3 sequences, 20% being singletons. The data were taken from a study of T-cell memory formation after mild COVID-19. Germline V lookup: CDR1 SGHDT, CDR2 YYEEEE. V shed 6 bases and J shed 8 bases, with 26 bases lying between them. The length of the CDR3 is 16 residues. This clonotype was obtained from an adult woman who had mild COVID-19 (a few samples of this study predate the infection). Cell type and time point are not known. Sequencing was done on a sample of PBMCs or a T cell subset sorted from them (not recorded which). The V call is TRBV5-6, the J call TRBJ1-2, with D perhaps TRBD1 (6 bases). Written as DNA, the CDR3 is TGTGCCAGCACCTCGGAAGCCGGGACAAGGAGAGGGGGCTACACCTTC. It is translated as CASTSEAGTRRGGYTF. Variable domain in full (rest from reference TRBV5-6 and TRBJ1-2): DAGVTQSPTHLIKTRGQQVTLRCSPKSGHDTVSWYQQALGQGPQFIFQYYEEEERQRGNFPDRFSGHQFPNYSSELNVNALLLGDSALYLCASTSEAGTRRGGYTFGSGTRLTVV.